A single T cell receptor beta chain is shown here with its context. Its specificity is not known. This entry belongs to a study of CD8+CD57+ T cells in acquired aplastic anemia. Whole-study context: Sorted CD4+ and CD8+ cells yielded roughly 3 ug of DNA on average.

Patients who underwent sequencing had shown CD8+CD57+ cell expansion by flow cytometry. At blood sampling, none of the patients had yet received therapy. Study-level points and caveats: Sharing between patients and controls was observed for twenty-nine CD8+ CDR3 sequences.

TCR beta VDJ and CDR3 profiles were obtained from a genomic DNA template. MiXCR, run by TCRdb on the reads, gives a single entry per CDR3 protein. The data hold 200,000 to 300,000 distinct CDR3 sequences, with around 82% observed a single time. The ends were cut back, 5 bases at V and 4 bases at J, with 8 bases in the middle. This CDR3 has 12 amino acids. The source of this sequence is a human donor with aplastic anemia. The sample was sorted CD4+, CD8+, or CD8+CD57+ T cells (not recorded which) from PBMCs. The chain carries TRBV12-3 or TRBV12-4 and TRBJ1-2; no clear D. This CDR3 reads CASSLTAYGYTF. CDR3 coding DNA: TGTGCCAGCAGTCTGACCGCCTATGGCTACACCTTC.